A single sample gave rise to the 20 T cell receptor beta chains below, sequenced in a study of blood T cell repertoires in COVID-19. Profiled with immunoSEQ multiplex PCR; TCRdb holds only in-frame clones, not every one. The sample has 450,000 to 500,000 clones; roughly nine tenths are singletons. What was sequenced was PBMCs or T cells enriched from blood (not recorded which). The receptors stem from a woman aged 18-29 years who had recovered from COVID-19.

This clone has only one observation. This sequence joins TRBV28 and TRBJ2-7; 10 nucleotides align to TRBD2. V lost 6 bases, J lost 7 bases, and 12 bases stayed unmatched. Per germline, CDR1 MDHEN and CDR2 SYDVKM. The CDR3 loop spans 15 amino acids. The CDR3 spells CASSPPSGGIEEQYF. As DNA, the CDR3 is TGTGCCAGCAGCCCCCCTAGCGGGGGTATTGAAGAGCAGTACTTC. Complete variable domain (other parts from reference TRBV28 and TRBJ2-7): DVKVTQSSRYLVKRTGEKVFLECVQDMDHENMFWYRQDPGLGLRLIYFSYDVKMKEKGDIPEGYSVSREKKERFSLILESASTNQTSMYLCASSPPSGGIEEQYFGPGTRLTVT.

The CDR3 sequence is CASSLVAGLQGTEAFF. The CDR3 DNA reads as TGCGCCAGCAGCTTGGTGGCAGGTCTTCAGGGGACTGAAGCTTTCTTT. The genes are TRBV5-1 and TRBJ1-1, with TRBD1 as a possible D gene (6 bases). This CDR3 spans 16 amino acids. The V end was cut by 0 bases, the J end by 5 bases, with 17 bases between. The germline V gene has CDR1 SGHRS and CDR2 YFSETQ.

This rearrangement joins TRBV28 to TRBJ2-7; 8 nucleotides line up with TRBD2. The junction had 5 bases not matched to a gene; V was cut back by 7 bases and J by 0 bases. The germline CDR1 and CDR2 sequences are MDHEN and SYDVKM. The CDR3 consists of 14 residues. The CDR3 sequence is CASTRGGFSYEQYF. CDR3 nucleotides: TGTGCCAGCACCCGGGGGGGTTTCTCCTACGAGCAGTACTTC.

This chain joins TRBV24-1 and TRBJ2-7; 11 bases line up with TRBD1. The ends lost 4 bases at V and 5 bases at J; junction bases unmatched: 6. Per the germline V gene, CDR1 is KGHDR and CDR2 is SFDVKD. CDR3 length: 15 amino acids. The CDR3 region has the DNA TGTGCCACCAGTGACCCTAGGACAGGGGGCGACGAGCAGTACTTC. This sequence encodes CATSDPRTGGDEQYF.

The chain employs TRBV12-5 and TRBJ1-2; possibly TRBD1 for D (5 bases). V lost 5 bases to trimming and J lost 4 bases, with 14 bases between them. The CDR3 has 14 residues. The germline V gene encodes CDR1 LGHNT and CDR2 FRNRAP. CDR3 protein: CASGRSGDLYGYTF. The CDR3 nucleotides read TGTGCTAGTGGTCGCTCGGGGGACCTCTATGGCTACACCTTC. Full variable domain (remainder filled in from reference TRBV12-5 and TRBJ1-2): DARVTQTPRHKVTEMGQEVTMRCQPILGHNTVFWYRQTMMQGLELLAYFRNRAPLDDSGMPKDRFSAEMPDATLATLKIQPSEPRDSAVYFCASGRSGDLYGYTFGSGTRLTVV.

The genes are TRBV7-2 and TRBJ1-2; D gene uncertain. V dropped 1 base and J dropped 6 bases, with 18 bases sitting between them. The CDR3 covers 16 residues. The germline gives CDR1 SGHTA, CDR2 FQGNSA. The CDR3 DNA reads TGTGCCAGCAGCTTAGATCGCGGCAGCGCCTGGGATGGCTACACCTTC. Its protein product is CASSLDRGSAWDGYTF.

The table lists this clone with a count of one. This rearrangement joins TRBV20-1 to TRBJ2-5, with D perhaps matching TRBD1 (6 bases). Trimming cost V 1 base and J 7 bases, with 7 bases left between them. Germline V gene sequence: CDR1 DFQATT, CDR2 SNEGSKA (reference sequence). This CDR3 spans 11 amino acids. The CDR3 DNA sequence: TGCAGTGCTAGAGTAGGGGGGACCCAGTACTTC. Its protein is CSARVGGTQYF.

V and J are TRBV2 and TRBJ2-2; 11 positions agree with TRBD2. J was trimmed by 0 bases and V by 5 bases; bases with no gene match: 2. CDR1 and CDR2 (germline): SNHLY, FYNNEI. CDR3 length equals 16 residues. The CDR3 DNA follows: TGTGCCAGCAGTCTTAGCGGGGGGGCGAACACCGGGGAGCTGTTTTTT. Its translation is CASSLSGGANTGELFF.

The table lists this clone with a few counts. The CDR3 nucleotides read TGCGCCAGCAGCCAAGCCCCAGGGGGGGAAGCTTTCTTT. Translation gives CASSQAPGGEAFF. This chain links TRBV4-1 with TRBJ1-1; TRBD1 matches 7 bases. V dropped 1 base and J dropped 8; count of bases not matched to a gene: 4. CDR3 length: 13 residues. Germline CDR1 and CDR2: MGHRA and YSYEKL.

The chain employs TRBV12-3 or TRBV12-4 and TRBJ1-2; no reliable D call. The CDR3 contains 13 residues. The V end lost 8 bases, the J end lost 0 bases, and 10 bases lay between the germline ends. Here the CDR3 reads CASAPTSNYGYTF. CDR3 sequence (DNA): TGTGCCAGCGCGCCTACCTCTAACTATGGCTACACCTTC.

The CDR3 DNA reads TGTGCCAGCAGTCCTGAGCGGGGTTCCGGGGCCAACGTCCTGACTTTC. Its translation is CASSPERGSGANVLTF. The gene calls are TRBV3-1 (or the pseudogene TRBV3-2) and TRBJ2-6; 7 positions match TRBD2. V gave up 6 bases and J gave up 4 bases; unmatched junction bases: 9. The CDR3 is 16 amino acids. Germline loops: CDR1 LGHDT, CDR2 YNNKEL (reference sequence).

This clone has a single count. The chain uses TRBV10-3 and TRBJ2-1; 8 bases line up with TRBD1. The CDR3 is made up of 14 amino acids. The V and J ends lost 11 bases and 4 bases, in that order; junction bases with no gene match: 10. Germline values: CDR1 ENHRY, CDR2 SYGVKD. CDR3 DNA: TGTGCCGTCACCGGGACAGGAGATTACAATGAGCAGTTCTTC. It codes for CAVTGTGDYNEQFF.

Only a few counts were recorded for this clone. This chain connects TRBV3-1 (or the pseudogene TRBV3-2) to TRBJ2-1; D gene uncertain. The CDR3 contains 14 residues. V lost 1 base, J lost 3 bases, and 7 bases lay in between. CDR1 is LGHDT and CDR2 is YNNKEL in the germline V gene (reference sequence). The CDR3 DNA sequence: TGTGCCAGCAGCCAAGCCGGAGACTACAATGAGCAGTTCTTC. Translated: CASSQAGDYNEQFF.

The V gene is TRBV19, the J gene TRBJ1-6, with D perhaps matching TRBD1 (6 bases). This CDR3 has 15 residues. Per germline, CDR1 LNHDA and CDR2 SQIVND (reference sequence). Trimming shortened V by 6 bases and J by 12 bases, and 21 bases separated the two germline ends. In DNA, the CDR3 is TGTGCCAGTAGAATGCTTCCCAATGAACAGGGACCCCTCCACTTT. It translates to CASRMLPNEQGPLHF.

The table lists this clone with a few counts. The rearrangement joins TRBV6-4 to TRBJ1-1; 7 positions agree with TRBD1. V was clipped by 7 bases and J by 1 base; unmatched bases: 6. Germline loops: CDR1 MRHNA, CDR2 SNTAGT. The CDR3 spans 14 residues. DNA for the CDR3: TGTGCCAGCACTTACGGGACAGCGAACACTGAAGCTTTCTTT. It specifies CASTYGTANTEAFF.

V and J are TRBV15 and TRBJ2-1, with a tentative D call TRBD2 (7 bases). The CDR3 extends over 18 amino acids. V was shortened by 4 bases and J by 3 bases, with 22 bases between the two germline ends. In germline, CDR1 is LNHNV, CDR2 YYDKDF (reference sequence). The CDR3 sequence is CATSTQARGRGDYNEQFF. Here the CDR3 DNA reads TGTGCCACCAGCACCCAAGCCCGTGGGAGGGGGGACTACAATGAGCAGTTCTTC.

V usage is TRBV13 and J usage is TRBJ2-7; 7 bases are a match to TRBD1. The CDR3 consists of 13 residues. The V and J ends lost 3 bases and 7 bases, in that order; junction bases with no gene match: 6. Per the germline V gene, CDR1 is PRHDT and CDR2 is FYEKMQ (reference sequence). CDR3 in amino acids: CASSFGQAEEQYF. In DNA form, the CDR3 reads TGTGCCAGCAGCTTTGGACAGGCGGAGGAGCAGTACTTC. Based on the CDR3 plus reference TRBV13 and TRBJ2-7, the full variable domain is AAGVIQSPRHLIKEKRETATLKCYPIPRHDTVYWYQQGPGQDPQFLISFYEKMQSDKGSIPDRFSAQQFSDYHSELNMSSLELGDSALYFCASSFGQAEEQYFGPGTRLTVT.

The chain joins TRBV2 to TRBJ1-6; no firm D call. V lost 3 bases, J lost 8 bases, and 8 bases lay in between. CDR3 size: 13 residues. Germline lookup yields CDR1 SNHLY and CDR2 FYNNEI. CDR3 sequence (DNA): TGTGCCAGCAGTGAGACCGGGGATTCACCCCTCCACTTT. Residues: CASSETGDSPLHF.

J is TRBJ1-5 and V is TRBV3-1 (or the pseudogene TRBV3-2); D possibly corresponds to TRBD1 (5 bases). Germline CDR1 LGHDT, CDR2 YNNKEL (reference sequence). The CDR3 loop spans 15 amino acids. V gave up 0 bases and J gave up 5 bases, with 11 bases separating them. The CDR3 protein is CASSQDTTDHQPQHF. CDR3 nucleotide sequence: TGTGCCAGCAGCCAAGATACGACAGACCATCAGCCCCAGCATTTT.

The DNA for the CDR3 is TGTGCCAGCAGCGTAGGGGCTACCCAAGAGACCCAGTACTTC. Protein: CASSVGATQETQYF. The V call is TRBV9, the J call TRBJ2-5; the D is unclear. V lost 0 bases and J 1 base, leaving 7 bases between the germline ends. This CDR3 spans 14 amino acids. Germline CDR1 and CDR2: SGDLS and YYNGEE. Based on the CDR3 plus reference TRBV9 and TRBJ2-5, the full variable domain is DSGVTQTPKHLITATGQRVTLRCSPRSGDLSVYWYQQSLDQGLQFLIQYYNGEERAKGNILERFSAQQFPDLHSELNLSSLELGDSALYFCASSVGATQETQYFGPGTRLLVL.